The 5 T cell receptor beta chains reported below all come from one sample, sequenced in a study of blood T cells in healthy people across ages. Next came a second PCR, run for about 7 to 12 cycles, which used a sample-barcoded 5' primer along with a J-beta primer mix. TCRdb redid the calling of the 5' RACE reads with MiXCR, one entry per CDR3 protein. The sample contains 630,000 or so distinct CDR3 sequences, about 30% of which appear only once. The specimen was blood. The receptors shown here come from a woman of 80 years or more in good health.

The chain combines TRBV7-2 with TRBJ1-5; 7 nucleotides match TRBD1. V lost 5 bases, J lost 6 bases, and 10 bases stayed unmatched. The CDR3 sequence is 15 residues long. The V gene's germline CDR1 is SGHTA and CDR2 FQGNSA. CDR3 region: CASSPGTVIRQPQHF. For the CDR3, the DNA is TGTGCCAGCAGCCCAGGGACAGTTATACGTCAGCCCCAGCATTTT.

A few counts support this clonotype. The gene calls are TRBV5-6 and TRBJ1-5; D ambiguous. V shed 1 base and J shed 6 bases, with 11 bases lying between them. CDR1 and CDR2 from the germline V gene are SGHDT and YYEEEE. CDR3 length: 14 amino acids. DNA for the CDR3: TGTGCCAGCAGCTTGCGGGCAGATCGTCAGCCCCAGCATTTT. Encoded protein: CASSLRADRQPQHF.

J is TRBJ2-3 and V is TRBV7-2; no reliable D call. This CDR3 has 14 amino acids. The V end lost 3 bases, the J end lost 5 bases, and 12 bases lay between the germline ends. Germline-derived CDR1 and CDR2 are SGHTA and FQGNSA. The CDR3 nucleotides are TGTGCCAGCAGCTTGACCAAGGTGCGAGATACGCAGTATTTT. This codes for CASSLTKVRDTQYF.

This clonotype was counted at least ten times. The V call is TRBV2, the J call TRBJ2-7; 9 bases fit TRBD1. The CDR3 has 13 amino acids. Germline CDR1 and CDR2: SNHLY and FYNNEI. After removal of 6 bases from V and 4 bases from J, the junction contained 4 bases not matched to a gene. The CDR3 DNA reads as TGTGCCAGCAGGGGGACAGGGAGGTACGAGCAGTACTTC. This codes for CASRGTGRYEQYF.

Concerning this clonotype itself: This may stem from a read error, because a much larger clone lies one nucleotide away. This chain connects TRBV6-5 to TRBJ2-5, with TRBD1 matching over 8 bases. Germline V CDR1 and CDR2: MNHEY, SVGAGI. This CDR3 is 15 amino acids long. CDR3 protein: CTSMAGGLGLGEQYF. DNA of the CDR3: TGTACCAGCATGGCAGGGGGCCTCGGGCTGGGGGAGCAGTACTTC.